This T cell receptor beta chain emerged from a study of T-cell reconstitution after alpha-beta-depleted transplantation in children. Study results and limitations: T-cell counts and diversity at one year following transplant were attributed mainly to newly produced T cells. Surviving recipient T cells and intrathymic progenitors accounted for some patients' high TCRbeta diversity at day 60. Where alpha-beta T cells came from about two months after transplant was reportedly several hundred expanded graft clones.

For TCRbeta, the library was prepared with unique molecular identifiers. Each CDR3 protein gets one entry after TCRdb re-called the PCR reads with MiXCR. This table holds 200,000 to 250,000 distinct CDR3 sequences, over 20% found once. This clonotype was seen more than once but under ten times. Its antigen is not identified. The CDR3 runs to 15 residues. Trimming removed 7 bases at V and 3 bases at J, with 15 bases between. Per germline, CDR1 KGHDR and CDR2 SFDVKD. The starting material was PBMCs, obtained before TCRalphabeta/CD19-depleted stem cell transplant. This chain connects TRBV24-1 to TRBJ2-1; D tentatively fits TRBD1 or TRBD2 (7 bases each). The receptor was derived from a girl aged 2-10 years with Fanconi anemia, due to receive a stem cell transplant. The CDR3 sequence: CATSATGRVYNEQFF. For the CDR3, the DNA is TGTGCCACCAGCGCGACAGGGAGGGTCTACAATGAGCAGTTCTTC.